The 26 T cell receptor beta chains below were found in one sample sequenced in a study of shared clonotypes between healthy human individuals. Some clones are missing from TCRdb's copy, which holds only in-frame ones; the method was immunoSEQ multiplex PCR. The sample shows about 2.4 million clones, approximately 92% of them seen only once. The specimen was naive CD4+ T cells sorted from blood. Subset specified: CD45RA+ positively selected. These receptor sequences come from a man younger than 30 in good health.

As DNA, the CDR3 is TGTGCCATCAGCCCTATGGATGGGAGAAGGGCGTACGAGCAGTACTTC. It yields the protein CAISPMDGRRAYEQYF. This chain links TRBV10-3 with TRBJ2-7; D is perhaps TRBD2 (5 bases). The CDR3 contains 16 residues. Germline V gives CDR1 ENHRY, CDR2 SYGVKD. V was cut by 6 bases and J by 4 bases, with 22 bases left in between.

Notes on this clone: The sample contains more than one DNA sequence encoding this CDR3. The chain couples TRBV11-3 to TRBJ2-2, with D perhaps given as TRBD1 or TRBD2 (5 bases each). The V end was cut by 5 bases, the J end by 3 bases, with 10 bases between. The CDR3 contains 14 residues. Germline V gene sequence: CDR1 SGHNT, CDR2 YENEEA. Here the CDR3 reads CASSLVGDTGELFF. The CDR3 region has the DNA TGTGCCAGCAGCCTAGTGGGGGACACCGGGGAGCTGTTTTTT.

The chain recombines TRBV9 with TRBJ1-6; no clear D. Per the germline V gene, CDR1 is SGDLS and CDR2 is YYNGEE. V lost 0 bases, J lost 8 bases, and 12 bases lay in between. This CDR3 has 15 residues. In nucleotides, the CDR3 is TGTGCCAGCAGCGTAGAGGCGGACCCAGATTCACCCCTCCACTTT. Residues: CASSVEADPDSPLHF.

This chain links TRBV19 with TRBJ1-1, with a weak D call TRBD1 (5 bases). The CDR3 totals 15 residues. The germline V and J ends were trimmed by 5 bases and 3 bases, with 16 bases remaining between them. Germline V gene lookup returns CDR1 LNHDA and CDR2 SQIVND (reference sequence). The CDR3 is CASSPKGLGDTEAFF. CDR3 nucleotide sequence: TGTGCCAGTAGTCCTAAGGGACTTGGAGACACTGAAGCTTTCTTT.

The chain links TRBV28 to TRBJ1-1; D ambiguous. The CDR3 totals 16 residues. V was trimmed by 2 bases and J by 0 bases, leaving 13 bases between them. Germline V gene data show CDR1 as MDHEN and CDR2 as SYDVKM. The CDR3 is CASSLRSWVMNTEAFF. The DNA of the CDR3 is TGTGCCAGCAGTTTACGATCCTGGGTTATGAACACTGAAGCTTTCTTT.

DNA for the CDR3: TGTGCTAGTGGTTTGGTATTCAGGGGAAACTATGGCTACACCTTC. It encodes CASGLVFRGNYGYTF. The rearrangement uses TRBV12-5 and TRBJ1-2; D may be TRBD1 (6 bases). Trimming removed 0 bases at V and 2 bases at J, with 10 bases between. CDR1 is LGHNT and CDR2 is FRNRAP in the germline V gene. The CDR3 loop spans 15 amino acids.

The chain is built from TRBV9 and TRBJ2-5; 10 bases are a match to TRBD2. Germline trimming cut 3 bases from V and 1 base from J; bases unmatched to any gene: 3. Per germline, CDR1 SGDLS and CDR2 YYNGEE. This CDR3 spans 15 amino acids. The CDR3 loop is CASSARLAGQETQYF. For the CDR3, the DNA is TGTGCCAGCAGCGCCCGACTAGCGGGCCAAGAGACCCAGTACTTC.

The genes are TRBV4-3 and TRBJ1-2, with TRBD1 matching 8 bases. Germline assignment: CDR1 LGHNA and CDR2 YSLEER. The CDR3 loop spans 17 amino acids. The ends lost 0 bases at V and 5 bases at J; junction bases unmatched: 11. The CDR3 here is CASSQDLIGQGPYGYTF. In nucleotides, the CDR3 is TGCGCCAGCAGCCAAGATTTAATTGGACAGGGACCTTATGGCTACACCTTC.

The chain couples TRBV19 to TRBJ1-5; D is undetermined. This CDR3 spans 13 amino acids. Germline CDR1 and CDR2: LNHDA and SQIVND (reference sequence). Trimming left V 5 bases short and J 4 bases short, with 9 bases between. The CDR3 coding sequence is TGTGCCAGTAGTTCGCTCACGAATCAGCCCCAGCATTTT. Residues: CASSSLTNQPQHF.

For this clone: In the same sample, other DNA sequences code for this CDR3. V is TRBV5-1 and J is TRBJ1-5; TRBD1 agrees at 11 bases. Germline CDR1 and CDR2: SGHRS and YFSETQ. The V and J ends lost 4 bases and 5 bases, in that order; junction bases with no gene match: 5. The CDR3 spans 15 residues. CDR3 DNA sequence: TGCGCCAGCAGCCCGGGGACAGGGGGACATCAGCCCCAGCATTTT. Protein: CASSPGTGGHQPQHF.

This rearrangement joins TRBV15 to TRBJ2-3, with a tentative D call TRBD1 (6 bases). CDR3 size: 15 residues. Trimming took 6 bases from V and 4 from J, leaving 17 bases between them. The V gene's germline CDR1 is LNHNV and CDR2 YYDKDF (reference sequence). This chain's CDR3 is CATRGADRWADTQYF. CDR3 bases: TGTGCCACCAGGGGAGCGGACAGATGGGCAGATACGCAGTATTTT.

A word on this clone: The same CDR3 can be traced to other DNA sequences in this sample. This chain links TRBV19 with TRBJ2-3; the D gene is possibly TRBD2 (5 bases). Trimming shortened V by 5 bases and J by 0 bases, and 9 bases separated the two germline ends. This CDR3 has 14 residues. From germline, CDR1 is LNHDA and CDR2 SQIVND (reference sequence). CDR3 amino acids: CASSDRGSTDTQYF. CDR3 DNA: TGTGCCAGTAGTGACCGAGGGAGCACAGATACGCAGTATTTT.

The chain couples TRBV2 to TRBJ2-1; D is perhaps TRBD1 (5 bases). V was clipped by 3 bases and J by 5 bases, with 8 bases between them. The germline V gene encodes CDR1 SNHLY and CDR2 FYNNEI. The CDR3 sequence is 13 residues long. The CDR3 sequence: CASSEGRHNEQFF. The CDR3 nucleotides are TGTGCCAGCAGTGAGGGGCGGCACAATGAGCAGTTCTTC.

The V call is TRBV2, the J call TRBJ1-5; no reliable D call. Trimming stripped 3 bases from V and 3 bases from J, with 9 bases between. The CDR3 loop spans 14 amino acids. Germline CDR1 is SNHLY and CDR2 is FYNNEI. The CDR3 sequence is CASSDSLNNQPQHF. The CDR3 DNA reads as TGTGCCAGCAGTGATTCGCTCAACAATCAGCCCCAGCATTTT.

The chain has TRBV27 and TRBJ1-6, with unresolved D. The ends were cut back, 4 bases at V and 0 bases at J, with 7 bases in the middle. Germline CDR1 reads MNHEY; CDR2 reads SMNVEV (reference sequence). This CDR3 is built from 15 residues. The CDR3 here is CASSSRSSYNSPLHF. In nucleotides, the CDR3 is TGTGCCAGCAGTTCGCGGAGCTCCTATAATTCACCCCTCCACTTT.

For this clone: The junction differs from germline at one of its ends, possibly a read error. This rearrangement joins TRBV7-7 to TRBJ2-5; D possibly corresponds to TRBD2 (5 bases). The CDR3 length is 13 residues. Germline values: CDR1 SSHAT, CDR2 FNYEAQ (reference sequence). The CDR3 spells CASSLAPRETQYF. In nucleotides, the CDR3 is TGTGCTAGCAGCTTAGCGCCCCGGGAGACCCAGTACTTC. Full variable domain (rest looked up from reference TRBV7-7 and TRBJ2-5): GAGVSQSPRYKVTKRGQDVTLRCDPISSHATLYWYQQALGQGPEFLTYFNYEAQPDKSGLPSDRFSAERPEGSISTLTIQRTEQRDSAMYRCASSLAPRETQYFGPGTRLLVL.

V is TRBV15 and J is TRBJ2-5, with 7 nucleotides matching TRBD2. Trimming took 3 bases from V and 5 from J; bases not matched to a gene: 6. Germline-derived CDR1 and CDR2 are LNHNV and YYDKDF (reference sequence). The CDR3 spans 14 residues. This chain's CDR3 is CATSRTSSWETQYF. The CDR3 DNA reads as TGTGCCACCAGCAGGACTAGCTCCTGGGAGACCCAGTACTTC. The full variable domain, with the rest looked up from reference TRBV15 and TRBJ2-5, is DAMVIQNPRYQVTQFGKPVTLSCSQTLNHNVMYWYQQKSSQAPKLLFHYYDKDFNNEADTPDNFQSRRPNTSFCFLDIRSPGLGDTAMYLCATSRTSSWETQYFGPGTRLLVL.

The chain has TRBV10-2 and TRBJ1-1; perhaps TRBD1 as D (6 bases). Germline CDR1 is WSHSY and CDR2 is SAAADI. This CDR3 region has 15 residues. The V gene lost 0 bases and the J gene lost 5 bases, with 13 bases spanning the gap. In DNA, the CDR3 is TGCGCCAGCAGTGAGTCCACAGGGCGGTGGACTGAAGCTTTCTTT. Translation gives CASSESTGRWTEAFF.

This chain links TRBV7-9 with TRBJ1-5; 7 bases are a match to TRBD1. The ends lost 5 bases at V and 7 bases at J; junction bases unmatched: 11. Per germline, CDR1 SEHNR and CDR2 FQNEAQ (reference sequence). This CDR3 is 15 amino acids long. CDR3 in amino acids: CASSRDSFQSQPQHF. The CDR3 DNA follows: TGTGCCAGCAGCCGGGACAGCTTCCAGAGCCAGCCCCAGCATTTT.

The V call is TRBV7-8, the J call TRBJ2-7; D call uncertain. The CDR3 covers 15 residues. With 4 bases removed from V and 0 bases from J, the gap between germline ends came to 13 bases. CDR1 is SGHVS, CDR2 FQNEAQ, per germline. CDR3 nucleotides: TGTGCCAGCAGCTCCCGACAAGACCTCTCCTACGAGCAGTACTTC. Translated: CASSSRQDLSYEQYF.

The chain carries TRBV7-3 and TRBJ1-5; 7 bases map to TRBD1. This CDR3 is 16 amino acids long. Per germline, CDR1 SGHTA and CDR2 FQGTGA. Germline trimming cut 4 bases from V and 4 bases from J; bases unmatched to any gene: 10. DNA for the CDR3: TGTGCCAGCAGCTCAGGGGAGGACAGGACGAATCAGCCCCAGCATTTT. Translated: CASSSGEDRTNQPQHF. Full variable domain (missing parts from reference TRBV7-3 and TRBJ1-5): GAGVSQTPSNKVTEKGKYVELRCDPISGHTALYWYRQSLGQGPEFLIYFQGTGAADDSGLPNDRFFAVRPEGSVSTLKIQRTERGDSAVYLCASSSGEDRTNQPQHFGDGTRLSIL.

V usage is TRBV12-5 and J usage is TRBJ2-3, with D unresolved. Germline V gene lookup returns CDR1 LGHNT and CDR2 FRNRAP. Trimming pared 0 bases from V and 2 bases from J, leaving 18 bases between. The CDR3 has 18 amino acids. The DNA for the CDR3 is TGTGCTAGTGGTTTGGTACTCTCTTCTAGTACTTCCACAGATACGCAGTATTTT. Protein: CASGLVLSSSTSTDTQYF.

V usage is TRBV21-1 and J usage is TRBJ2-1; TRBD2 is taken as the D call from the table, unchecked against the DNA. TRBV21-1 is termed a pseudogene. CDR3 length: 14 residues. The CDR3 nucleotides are TGTGCCAGCAGCAAAGAGGAGCGGGAGGATGAGCAGTTCTTC. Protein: CASSKEEREDEQFF.

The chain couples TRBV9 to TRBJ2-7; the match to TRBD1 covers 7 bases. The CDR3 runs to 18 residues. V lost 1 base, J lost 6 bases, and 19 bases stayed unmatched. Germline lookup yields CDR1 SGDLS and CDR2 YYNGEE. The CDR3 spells CASSVTRKYRGFRREQYF. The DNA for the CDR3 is TGTGCCAGCAGCGTAACCCGGAAATACAGGGGTTTTCGTCGCGAGCAGTACTTC.

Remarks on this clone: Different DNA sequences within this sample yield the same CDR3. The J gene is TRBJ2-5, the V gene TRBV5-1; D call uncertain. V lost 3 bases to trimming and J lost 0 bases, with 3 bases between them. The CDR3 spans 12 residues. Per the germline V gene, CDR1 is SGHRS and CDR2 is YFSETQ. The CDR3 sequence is CASSSNQETQYF. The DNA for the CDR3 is TGCGCCAGCAGCTCTAACCAAGAGACCCAGTACTTC.

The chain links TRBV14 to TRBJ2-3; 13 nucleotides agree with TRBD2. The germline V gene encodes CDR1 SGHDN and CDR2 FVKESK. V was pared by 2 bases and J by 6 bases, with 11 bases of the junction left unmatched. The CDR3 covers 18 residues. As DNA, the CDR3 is TGTGCCAGCAGCCAACTCAAACTAGCGGGAGGGCCCGGCGATACGCAGTATTTT. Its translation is CASSQLKLAGGPGDTQYF.